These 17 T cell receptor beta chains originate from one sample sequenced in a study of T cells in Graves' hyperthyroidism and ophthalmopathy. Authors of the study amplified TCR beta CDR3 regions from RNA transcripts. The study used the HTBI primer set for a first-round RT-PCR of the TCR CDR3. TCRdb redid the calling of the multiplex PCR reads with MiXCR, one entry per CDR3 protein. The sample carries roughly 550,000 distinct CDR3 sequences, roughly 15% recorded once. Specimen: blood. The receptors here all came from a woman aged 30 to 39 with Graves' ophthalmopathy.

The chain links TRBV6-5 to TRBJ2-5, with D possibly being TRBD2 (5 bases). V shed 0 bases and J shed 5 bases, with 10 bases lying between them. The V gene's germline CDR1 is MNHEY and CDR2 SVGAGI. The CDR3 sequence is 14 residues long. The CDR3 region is CASSYSLARETQYF. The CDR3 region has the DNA TGTGCCAGCAGTTACTCGCTAGCCAGGGAGACCCAGTACTTC.

The DNA of the CDR3 is TGTGCCAGCAGTTACCGAGGGGGCGATGAAAAACTGTTTTTT. It yields the protein CASSYRGGDEKLFF. The chain uses TRBV6-5 and TRBJ1-4; 7 bases match TRBD1. The CDR3 has 14 amino acids. The ends lost 2 bases at V and 6 bases at J; junction bases unmatched: 3. Germline V gives CDR1 MNHEY, CDR2 SVGAGI.

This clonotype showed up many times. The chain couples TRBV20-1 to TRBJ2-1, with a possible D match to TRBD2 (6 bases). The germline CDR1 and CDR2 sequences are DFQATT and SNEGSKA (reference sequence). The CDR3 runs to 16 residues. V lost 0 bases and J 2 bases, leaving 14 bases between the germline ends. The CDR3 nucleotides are TGCAGTGCTAGAGACCGGAGGAGCGGGCCCTACAATGAGCAGTTCTTC. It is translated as CSARDRRSGPYNEQFF.

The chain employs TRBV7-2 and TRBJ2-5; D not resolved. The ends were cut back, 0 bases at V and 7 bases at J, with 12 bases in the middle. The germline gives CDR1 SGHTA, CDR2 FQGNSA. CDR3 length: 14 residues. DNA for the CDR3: TGTGCCAGCAGCTTAGCGCGGTCAGAAGGGACCCAGTACTTC. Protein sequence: CASSLARSEGTQYF. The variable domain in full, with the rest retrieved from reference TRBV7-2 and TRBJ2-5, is GAGVSQSPSNKVTEKGKDVELRCDPISGHTALYWYRQSLGQGLEFLIYFQGNSAPDKSGLPSDRFSAERTGGSVSTLTIQRTQQEDSAVYLCASSLARSEGTQYFGPGTRLLVL.

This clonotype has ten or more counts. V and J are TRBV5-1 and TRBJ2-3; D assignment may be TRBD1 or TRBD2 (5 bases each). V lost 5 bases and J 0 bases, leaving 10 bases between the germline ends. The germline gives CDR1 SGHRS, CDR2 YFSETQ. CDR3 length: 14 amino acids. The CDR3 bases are TGCGCCAGCAGACCCGGGACCAGCACAGATACGCAGTATTTT. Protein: CASRPGTSTDTQYF. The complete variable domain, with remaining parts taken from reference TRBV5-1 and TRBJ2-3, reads KAGVTQTPRYLIKTRGQQVTLSCSPISGHRSVSWYQQTPGQGLQFLFEYFSETQRNKGNFPGRFSGRQFSNSRSEMNVSTLELGDSALYLCASRPGTSTDTQYFGPGTRLTVL.

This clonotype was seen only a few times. CDR3 sequence (DNA): TGCGCCAGCAGCTTGCTGCCTCTTTCGACCGGGGAGCTGTTTTTT. Its protein is CASSLLPLSTGELFF. The chain links TRBV5-1 to TRBJ2-2; no reliable D call. Per the germline V gene, CDR1 is SGHRS and CDR2 is YFSETQ. With 1 base removed from V and 5 bases from J, the gap between germline ends came to 12 bases. The CDR3 is 15 residues long.

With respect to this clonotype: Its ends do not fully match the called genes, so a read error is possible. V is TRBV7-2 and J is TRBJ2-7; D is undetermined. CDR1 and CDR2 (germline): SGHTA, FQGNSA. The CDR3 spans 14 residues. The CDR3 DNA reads TGTGCCAGCAGCTTAGGAGTCGGAGCCTACGGGCAGTACTTC. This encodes CASSLGVGAYGQYF.

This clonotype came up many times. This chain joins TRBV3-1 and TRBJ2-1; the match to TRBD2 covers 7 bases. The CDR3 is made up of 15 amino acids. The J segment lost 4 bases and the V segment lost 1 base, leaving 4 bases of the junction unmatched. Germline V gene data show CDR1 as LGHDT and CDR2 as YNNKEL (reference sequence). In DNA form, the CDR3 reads TGTGCCAGCAGCCAAGGGTCTAGCGGTTACAATGAGCAGTTCTTC. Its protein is CASSQGSSGYNEQFF.

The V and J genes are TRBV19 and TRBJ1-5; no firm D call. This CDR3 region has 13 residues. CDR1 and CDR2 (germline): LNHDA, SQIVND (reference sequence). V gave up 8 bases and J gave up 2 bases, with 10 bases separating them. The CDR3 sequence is CASDQLGNQPQHF. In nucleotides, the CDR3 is TGTGCCAGTGATCAGTTGGGCAATCAGCCCCAGCATTTT.

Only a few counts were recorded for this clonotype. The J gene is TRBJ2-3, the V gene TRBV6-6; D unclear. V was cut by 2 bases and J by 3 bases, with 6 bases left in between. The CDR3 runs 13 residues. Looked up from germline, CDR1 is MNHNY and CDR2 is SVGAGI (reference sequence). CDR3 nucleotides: TGTGCCAGCAGTTACAGTGGGACAGATACGCAGTATTTT. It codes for CASSYSGTDTQYF.

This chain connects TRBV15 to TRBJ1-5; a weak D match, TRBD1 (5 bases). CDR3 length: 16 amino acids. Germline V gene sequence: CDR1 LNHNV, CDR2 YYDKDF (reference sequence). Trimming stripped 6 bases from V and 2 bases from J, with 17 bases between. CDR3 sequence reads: CATSSEWQGGNQPQHF. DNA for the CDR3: TGTGCCACCAGTTCAGAGTGGCAGGGAGGCAATCAGCCCCAGCATTTT.

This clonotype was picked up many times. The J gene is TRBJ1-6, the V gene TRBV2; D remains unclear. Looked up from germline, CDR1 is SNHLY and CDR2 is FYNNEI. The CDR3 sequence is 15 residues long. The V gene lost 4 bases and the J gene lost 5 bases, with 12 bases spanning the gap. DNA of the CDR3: TGTGCCAGCAGTGCTCCCGAGTCCAATAATTCACCCCTCCACTTT. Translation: CASSAPESNNSPLHF.

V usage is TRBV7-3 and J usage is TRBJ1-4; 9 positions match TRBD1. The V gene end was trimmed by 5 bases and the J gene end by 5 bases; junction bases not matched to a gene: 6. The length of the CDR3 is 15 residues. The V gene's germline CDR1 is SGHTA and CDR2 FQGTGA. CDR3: CASSQTGGTNEKLFF. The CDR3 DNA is TGTGCCAGCAGCCAGACAGGGGGGACAAATGAAAAACTGTTTTTT.

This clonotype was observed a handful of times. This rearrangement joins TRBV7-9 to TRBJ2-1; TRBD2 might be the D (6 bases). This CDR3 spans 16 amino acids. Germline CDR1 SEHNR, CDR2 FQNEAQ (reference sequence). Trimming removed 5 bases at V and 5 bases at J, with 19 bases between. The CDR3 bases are TGTGCCAGCAGCCATGTATGGAGGGTTGTCGACAATGAGCAGTTCTTC. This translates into CASSHVWRVVDNEQFF.

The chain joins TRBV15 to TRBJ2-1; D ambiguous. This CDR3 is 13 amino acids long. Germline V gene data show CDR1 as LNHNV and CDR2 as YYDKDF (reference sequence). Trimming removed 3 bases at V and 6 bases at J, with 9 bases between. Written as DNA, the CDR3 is TGTGCCACCAGCAGCCCATCGGGCAATGAGCAGTTCTTC. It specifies CATSSPSGNEQFF.

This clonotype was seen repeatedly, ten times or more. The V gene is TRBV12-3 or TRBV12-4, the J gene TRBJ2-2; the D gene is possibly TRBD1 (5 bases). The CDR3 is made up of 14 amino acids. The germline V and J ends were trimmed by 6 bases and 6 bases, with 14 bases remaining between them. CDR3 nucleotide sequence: TGTGCCAGCAGCATGCAGGGTTTGGCCGGGGAGCTGTTTTTT. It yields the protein CASSMQGLAGELFF.

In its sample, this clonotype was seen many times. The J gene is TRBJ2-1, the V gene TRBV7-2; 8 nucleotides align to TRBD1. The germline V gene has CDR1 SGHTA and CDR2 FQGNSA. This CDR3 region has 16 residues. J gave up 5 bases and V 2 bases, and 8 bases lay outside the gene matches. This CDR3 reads CASSLNGRGLDNEQFF. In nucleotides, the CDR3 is TGTGCCAGCAGCTTAAATGGCAGGGGGCTCGACAATGAGCAGTTCTTC.